This entry concerns a single TCR beta chain. The antigen remains undetermined. Using immunoSEQ multiplex PCR, the repertoire was profiled, and TCRdb retains in-frame clones only, with some absent. Counted here are approximately 70,000 clones, 75% to 90% occurring once; the ten biggest clones make up 0.39%. This sample is drawn from a study of graft-versus-host responses after intestinal transplantation. Study overall: Recipients had multivisceral, liver-intestinal, or isolated intestinal transplants. Induction using anti-thymocyte globulin, followed by tacrolimus and steroids for roughly 3 years, was given to all recipients. Study observations and caveats: Detection of GvH clones occurred in recipient marrow, and some had their first appearance in ileum or blood.

Trimming left V 7 bases short and J 3 bases short, with 6 bases between. Per the germline V gene, CDR1 is DFQATT and CDR2 is SNEGSKA (reference sequence). CDR3 length: 10 residues. This material consisted of unstimulated CD4+ T cells sorted from spleen or lymph node cells, taken before transplant. The source is a human donor who was the organ donor for an intestinal transplant. The chain combines TRBV20-1 with TRBJ1-1, with no clear D. The CDR3 DNA is TGCAGTGTTGAGGACACTGAAGCTTTCTTT. Its translation: CSVEDTEAFF.